The next 19 T cell receptor beta chains were all read from a single sample in a study of blood T cell repertoires in COVID-19. Measured with immunoSEQ multiplex PCR; TCRdb has only the in-frame clones, and not every one. The repertoire holds 300,000 to 400,000 clones, with approximately 87% as singletons. Sequencing used peripheral blood. All receptors come from a woman aged 25 to 39 with COVID-19, enrolled during active disease.

This clone came up once. V and J are TRBV2 and TRBJ1-6; D gene uncertain. V lost 4 bases and J 4 bases, leaving 14 bases between the germline ends. The CDR3 sequence is 16 residues long. Germline V gene sequence: CDR1 SNHLY, CDR2 FYNNEI. CDR3 residues: CASSGARSPYNSPLHF. As DNA, the CDR3 is TGTGCCAGCAGTGGGGCCAGAAGTCCTTATAATTCACCCCTCCACTTT.

V and J are TRBV19 and TRBJ2-1; weak D call: TRBD2 (5 bases). Trimming pared 3 bases from V and 2 bases from J, leaving 14 bases between. Germline V gene lookup returns CDR1 LNHDA and CDR2 SQIVND (reference sequence). The CDR3 consists of 16 residues. In DNA, the CDR3 is TGTGCCAGTAGTATTATAGCGATTCTTACCTACAATGAGCAGTTCTTC. Amino acids: CASSIIAILTYNEQFF. The full variable domain, in which reference TRBV19 and TRBJ2-1 provide the parts outside the CDR3, is DGGITQSPKYLFRKEGQNVTLSCEQNLNHDAMYWYRQDPGQGLRLIYYSQIVNDFQKGDIAEGYSVSREKKESFPLTVTSAQKNPTAFYLCASSIIAILTYNEQFFGPGTRLTVL.

The chain couples TRBV30 to TRBJ1-4; the match to TRBD1 covers 10 bases. V was pared by 3 bases and J by 8 bases, with 3 bases of the junction left unmatched. CDR3 length: 13 amino acids. In germline, CDR1 is GTSNPN, CDR2 SVGIG (reference sequence). The CDR3 sequence: CAWSRTGGEKLFF. CDR3 nucleotides: TGTGCCTGGAGCCGGACAGGGGGAGAAAAACTGTTTTTT.

The chain carries TRBV7-9 and TRBJ1-2; possible D gene TRBD1, 6 bases. Germline values: CDR1 SEHNR, CDR2 FQNEAQ (reference sequence). CDR3 length equals 13 residues. V lost 7 bases to trimming and J lost 8 bases, with 17 bases between them. The CDR3 DNA follows: TGTGCCAGCACCCTAGTAGGGGGTGAAGGCTACACCTTC. It yields the protein CASTLVGGEGYTF.

The rearrangement links TRBV25-1 to TRBJ2-1; TRBD2 agrees at 14 bases. V was pared by 3 bases and J by 6 bases, with 7 bases of the junction left unmatched. Germline lookup yields CDR1 MGHDK and CDR2 SYGVNS. The length of the CDR3 is 17 residues. The CDR3: CASSEGGLAGVVNEQFF. The CDR3 DNA follows: TGTGCCAGCAGTGAGGGGGGACTAGCGGGAGTAGTCAATGAGCAGTTCTTC.

The CDR3 reads CAWSVTRKNTEAFF. The CDR3 DNA reads as TGTGCCTGGAGTGTGACCAGGAAGAACACTGAAGCTTTCTTT. This sequence joins TRBV30 and TRBJ1-1; D unclear. Germline V gene sequence: CDR1 GTSNPN, CDR2 SVGIG (reference sequence). The CDR3 covers 14 residues. V lost 0 bases and J 1 base, leaving 9 bases between the germline ends.

V usage is TRBV3-1 (or the pseudogene TRBV3-2) and J usage is TRBJ1-6; maybe TRBD1 (6 bases). Trimming removed 2 bases from V and 8 bases from J, with 16 bases in between. The CDR3 consists of 16 residues. Germline CDR1 and CDR2: LGHDT and YNNKEL (reference sequence). Written as DNA, the CDR3 is TGTGCCAGCAGCCAAATACAGGACAGTATATATTCACCCCTCCACTTT. It is translated as CASSQIQDSIYSPLHF.

The J gene is TRBJ2-5, the V gene TRBV3-1 (or the pseudogene TRBV3-2); no firm D call. CDR3 length equals 13 residues. Trimming cost V 8 bases and J 1 base, with 11 bases left between them. The germline V gene has CDR1 LGHDT and CDR2 YNNKEL (reference sequence). CDR3 in amino acids: CASLERAQETQYF. In DNA form, the CDR3 reads TGTGCCAGCCTCGAGCGCGCCCAAGAGACCCAGTACTTC.

The CDR3 is CASSEGGETYEQYF. The DNA for the CDR3 is TGTGCCAGCAGCGAGGGGGGGGAAACCTACGAGCAGTACTTC. The rearrangement links TRBV9 to TRBJ2-7; D perhaps matches TRBD2 (7 bases). The CDR3 runs 14 residues. The germline V gene has CDR1 SGDLS and CDR2 YYNGEE. The germline V and J ends were trimmed by 3 bases and 2 bases, with 12 bases remaining between them.

V usage is TRBV12-3 or TRBV12-4 and J usage is TRBJ2-7; TRBD1 is a possible D gene (5 bases). This CDR3 region has 13 residues. Trimming took 8 bases from V and 3 from J, leaving 14 bases between them. CDR3 nucleotides: TGTGCCAGCGGATTCAGGGCCGGCTACGAGCAGTACTTC. This translates into CASGFRAGYEQYF.

This chain joins TRBV19 and TRBJ2-2; 15 positions match TRBD2. CDR1 and CDR2 (germline): LNHDA, SQIVND (reference sequence). This CDR3 is 19 amino acids long. Trimming at V came to 4 bases and at J to 0 bases, leaving 6 bases not matched to a gene. The CDR3 protein is CASSNSGLAGGTNTGELFF. The DNA for the CDR3 is TGTGCCAGTAGTAACTCGGGACTAGCGGGGGGAACGAACACCGGGGAGCTGTTTTTT.

This clone was found once. Other nucleotide sequences in the sample specify the same CDR3. V usage is TRBV30 and J usage is TRBJ2-5; D gene uncertain. This CDR3 spans 11 amino acids. Germline assignment: CDR1 GTSNPN and CDR2 SVGIG (reference sequence). V was shortened by 2 bases and J by 5 bases, with 6 bases between the two germline ends. CDR3 residues: CAWSLEETQYF. The CDR3 coding sequence is TGTGCCTGGAGTCTTGAGGAGACCCAGTACTTC.

Of note for this clone: The sample holds other DNA sequences that translate to the same CDR3. The chain is built from TRBV5-1 and TRBJ2-3; 12 bases line up with TRBD2. Germline assignment: CDR1 SGHRS and CDR2 YFSETQ. V lost 3 bases to trimming and J lost 0 bases; unmatched junction nucleotides: 2. This CDR3 has 16 amino acids. CDR3 region: CASSSGTSGSTDTQYF. CDR3 in DNA: TGCGCCAGCAGCTCCGGGACTAGCGGGAGCACAGATACGCAGTATTTT.

The chain combines TRBV7-9 with TRBJ2-1, with D possibly being TRBD1 (6 bases). V was cut by 5 bases and J by 4 bases, with 12 bases left in between. The CDR3 spans 14 residues. CDR1 is SEHNR and CDR2 is FQNEAQ in the germline V gene (reference sequence). CDR3 sequence reads: CASSARQVYNEQFF. In DNA form, the CDR3 reads TGTGCCAGCAGCGCTCGACAGGTTTACAATGAGCAGTTCTTC.

The chain has TRBV19 and TRBJ2-1, with 15 positions matching TRBD2. V trimming: 6 bases; J trimming: 6 bases; junction bases outside the gene matches: 9. CDR3 length: 17 amino acids. Looked up from germline, CDR1 is LNHDA and CDR2 is SQIVND (reference sequence). The CDR3 DNA sequence: TGTGCCAGTAGGGCCCCGGGACTAGCGGGAGGCGTCAATGAGCAGTTCTTC. This gives the protein CASRAPGLAGGVNEQFF.

V gene TRBV7-8 combines with J gene TRBJ2-1; 9 bases are a match to TRBD2. CDR3 length: 16 residues. Unmatched junction bases numbered 8, after V lost 1 base and J lost 7 bases. Germline assignment: CDR1 SGHVS and CDR2 FQNEAQ. For the CDR3, the DNA is TGTGCCAGCAGCTTAGTATCGGCGGGAGGGCCTAATGAGCAGTTCTTC. The encoded protein is CASSLVSAGGPNEQFF.

The gene calls are TRBV18 and TRBJ2-1; 8 positions match TRBD1. The CDR3 runs to 13 residues. V lost 3 bases and J lost 14; bases outside the gene matches: 9. Germline V lookup: CDR1 KGHSH, CDR2 LQKENI. CDR3 residues: CASSPGQEEREFF. CDR3 coding DNA: TGTGCCAGCTCACCGGGACAGGAAGAGCGGGAGTTCTTC.

This clone was counted once. V is TRBV4-1 and J is TRBJ1-1, with a weak D call TRBD1 (5 bases). V lost 2 bases to trimming and J lost 10 bases, with 17 bases between them. The CDR3 runs 14 residues. The germline CDR1 and CDR2 sequences are MGHRA and YSYEKL. For the CDR3, the DNA is TGCGCCAGCAGCCAACAGACAGTTCCCCTGGGAGCTTTCTTT. This sequence encodes CASSQQTVPLGAFF.

The chain combines TRBV11-3 with TRBJ2-1; D unclear. V shed 1 base and J shed 3 bases, with 4 bases lying between them. Germline CDR1 is SGHNT and CDR2 is YENEEA. CDR3 length: 13 residues. The CDR3 nucleotides are TGTGCCAGCAGCTTAGGTCTCTACAATGAGCAGTTCTTC. Translated, it gives CASSLGLYNEQFF. Full variable domain (rest looked up from reference TRBV11-3 and TRBJ2-1): EAGVVQSPRYKIIEKKQPVAFWCNPISGHNTLYWYLQNLGQGPELLIRYENEEAVDDSQLPKDRFSAERLKGVDSTLKIQPAELGDSAVYLCASSLGLYNEQFFGPGTRLTVL.